The rows below give T cell receptor beta chains drawn from one sample of a study of T cell responses to AZD1222 COVID-19 vaccine. Libraries were prepared by immunoSEQ multiplex PCR; TCRdb keeps only in-frame clonotypes and omits some of them. The table lists about 20,000 clones, around 82% of them singletons. The sample in question was peripheral blood, obtained 28 days after the second AZD1222 dose. These TCRs come from an adult who received the AZD1222 COVID-19 vaccine. The CDR3 runs from the conserved cysteine through the conserved F or W. A D gene is named only where the DNA matches it firmly. Size tells how often a clone was seen (once, few, many) or the class of an expanded clone, and some rows leave it out.

>TRBJ2-1|TRBD2|TRBV3-1/TRBV3-2|-
TGTGCCAGCAGCGCCCCTAGCGGGAGGATGCCCGATGAGCAGTTCTTC
CASSAPSGRMPDEQFF
>TRBJ1-4|-|TRBV27|few
TGTGCCAGCAGTTTTGTTTTCGGGGTGGGCGGCGAAAAACTGTTTTTT
CASSFVFGVGGEKLFF
>TRBJ2-1|-|TRBV4-1|-
TGCGCCAGCAGCCAGGCCTCAAGCTCCTACAATGAGCAGTTCTTC
CASSQASSSYNEQFF
>TRBJ1-2|-|TRBV18|-
TGTGCCAGCTCGCCCACGACAAGCCAATTAAATGGCTACACCTTC
CASSPTTSQLNGYTF
>TRBJ2-1|-|TRBV23-1|few
TGCGCCAGCACTTTCGTCCAAACCGGGACTCCGAAGGTAGATGAGCAGTTCTTC
CASTFVQTGTPKVDEQFF
>TRBJ1-2|-|TRBV7-2|-
TGTGCCAGCAGCTTAGGAGCGGGGGCGCGAGGCTACACCTTC
CASSLGAGARGYTF
>TRBJ1-2|TRBD1|TRBV9|-
TGTGCCAGCAGCGTGGACAGGGACTATGGCTACACCTTC
CASSVDRDYGYTF
>TRBJ1-1|TRBD1|TRBV10-3|-
TGTGCCATCGGGGGCCCGGGACAGGGGATCGCTGAAGCTTTCTTT
CAIGGPGQGIAEAFF
>TRBJ1-6|TRBD1|TRBV11-2|-
TGTGCCAGCAGCGGACCTCTCGGGACAGGCCGTTCACCCCTCCACTTT
CASSGPLGTGRSPLHF
>TRBJ2-1|-|TRBV15|-
TGTGCCACCAGCAGAGATTTTCGCAGGGTGGGTGAGCAGTTCTTC
CATSRDFRRVGEQFF
>TRBJ1-4|-|TRBV7-6|few
TGTGCCAGCAGCTTAGCACAGTCAGGGCTTCCTAATGAAAAACTGTTTTTT
CASSLAQSGLPNEKLFF
>TRBJ2-1|-|TRBV6-4|-
TGTGCCAGCAGTGACTCGGCCGACAATTCCGCTGAGCAGTTCTTC
CASSDSADNSAEQFF
>TRBJ2-1|TRBD2|TRBV24-1|-
TGTGCCACCAGTGACTTAGCGGGAGGGCCCTCTGGTGAGCAGTTCTTC
CATSDLAGGPSGEQFF
>TRBJ1-1|-|TRBV28|-
TGTGCCAGCAAGCAGAACACTGAAGCTTTCTTT
CASKQNTEAFF
>TRBJ1-4|-|TRBV29-1|-
TGCAGCGTCCTCGATTATCGGGAGGGTGAAAAACTGTTTTTT
CSVLDYREGEKLFF
>TRBJ2-5|-|TRBV4-2|-
TGTGCCAGCAGCCACCTCTCCATAGGGGCCCAAGAGACCCAGTACTTC
CASSHLSIGAQETQYF
>TRBJ1-2|TRBD1|TRBV6-5|-
TGTGCCAGCAGTTACGGGACAGGGAACTATGGCTACACCTTC
CASSYGTGNYGYTF
>TRBJ2-7|TRBD1|TRBV6-5|once
TGTGCCAGCGAAACAGGGGGCGCGTCCTACGAGCAGTACTTC
CASETGGASYEQYF
>TRBJ2-2|-|TRBV7-6|-
TGTGCCAGCAGCCTAGGACCCGCGGGGGCCACCGGGGAGCTGTTTTTT
CASSLGPAGATGELFF
>TRBJ2-1|TRBD2|TRBV7-6|few
TGTGCCAGCAGCTTAGGTGTTGGCGGGAGTTCCTTTAATGAGCAGTTCTTC
CASSLGVGGSSFNEQFF
>TRBJ1-4|-|TRBV6-5|-
TGTGCCAGCAAGGCAGTTGGGTATGAAAAACTGTTTTTT
CASKAVGYEKLFF
>TRBJ2-7|TRBD1|TRBV28|-
TGTGCCAGCAGGCCGACAGGGGGCGGGGGCTACGAGCAGTACTTC
CASRPTGGGGYEQYF
>TRBJ1-4|-|TRBV10-2|-
TGCGCCAGCAGTGACCAGCGGGCTAATGAAAAACTGTTTTTT
CASSDQRANEKLFF
>TRBJ2-5|TRBD2|TRBV27|-
TGTGCCAGCAGTCCCAGACTAGCGGGAGGAAAAGAGACCCAGTACTTC
CASSPRLAGGKETQYF
>TRBJ2-1|TRBD2|TRBV19|-
TGTGCCAGTACTAGCGGGAGGGCAGGGGGTTACAATGAGCAGTTCTTC
CASTSGRAGGYNEQFF
>TRBJ2-7|-|TRBV10-3|-
TGTGCCATCAGTGATTCGGGCAGCTCCTACGAGCAGTACTTC
CAISDSGSSYEQYF
>TRBJ2-3|-|TRBV7-9|-
TGTGCCAGCAGCGGGTTCCGGGACCCCCGCGACCAGGATACGCAGTATTTT
CASSGFRDPRDQDTQYF
>TRBJ2-7|-|TRBV5-6|-
TGTGCCAGCAGCGCAACAGTAACCTACGAGCAGTACTTC
CASSATVTYEQYF
>TRBJ2-4|-|TRBV5-5|-
TGTGCCAGCAGCCGAGCGGCCCAGGGGGAGGGGTACTTC
CASSRAAQGEGYF
>TRBJ1-1|-|TRBV6-5|-
TGTGCCAGCAGTTCCCGGACAGCTTTGAACACTGAAGCTTTCTTT
CASSSRTALNTEAFF
>TRBJ2-3|TRBD1|TRBV28|once
TGTGCCAGCAGTTCGACAGGGAGCACAGATACGCAGTATTTT
CASSSTGSTDTQYF
>TRBJ1-4|TRBD1|TRBV7-2|-
TGTGCCAGCAGCGAGAACAGGGGTGGAGAAAAACTGTTTTTT
CASSENRGGEKLFF
>TRBJ1-2|-|TRBV23-1|few
TGCGCCAGCAGTCAATCGAGGGGTTTAGCTAACTATGGCTACACCTTC
CASSQSRGLANYGYTF
>TRBJ1-4|-|TRBV3-1/TRBV3-2|-
TGTGCCAGCAGTCCGGACACAACTAATGAAAAACTGTTTTTT
CASSPDTTNEKLFF
>TRBJ2-5|-|TRBV6-1|-
TGTGCCAGCAGTGAGCTTCGGCAGGCCACGGGGACCCAGTACTTC
CASSELRQATGTQYF
>TRBJ2-1|TRBD2|TRBV18|-
TGTGCCAGCTCACCACCGGGACTAGCGGGCCCGAGTGGGCAGTTCTTC
CASSPPGLAGPSGQFF
>TRBJ2-2|TRBD2|TRBV7-2|-
TGTGCCAGCAGCTGGGGACTAGCGGGACCGAACACCGGGGAGCTGTTTTTT
CASSWGLAGPNTGELFF
>TRBJ1-2|-|TRBV15|-
TGTGCCACCAGCAGAGACAGGGCCCAATATGGCTACACCTTC
CATSRDRAQYGYTF
>TRBJ1-2|-|TRBV28|-
TGTGCCAGCGGCCGGCCTCTCGGGGGCTACACCTTC
CASGRPLGGYTF
>TRBJ2-3|TRBD2|TRBV6-2/TRBV6-3|-
TGTGCCAGCAGTTACTCCCGACTAGCGGGAGGGCTTAAGAGATATACGCAGTATTTT
CASSYSRLAGGLKRYTQYF
>TRBJ2-7|-|TRBV5-1|-
TGCGCCAGCAGCTTGGGACAGGGAGGATACGAGCAGTACTTC
CASSLGQGGYEQYF
>TRBJ2-7|TRBD2|TRBV6-2/TRBV6-3|-
TGTGCCAGCAGTCTAGCGGGAGCTATGTCCTACGAGCAGTACTTC
CASSLAGAMSYEQYF
>TRBJ2-7|TRBD1|TRBV29-1|-
TGCAGCGTTGAGGGACAGGGGGACGACGAGCAGTACTTC
CSVEGQGDDEQYF
>TRBJ2-5|-|TRBV3-1/TRBV3-2|-
TGTGCCAGCAGCCCTAGCTCCAGGGAGAAAGAGACCCAGTACTTC
CASSPSSREKETQYF
>TRBJ1-2|-|TRBV29-1|-
TGCAGCGTTGCCAGGGACCATGGCTACACCTTC
CSVARDHGYTF